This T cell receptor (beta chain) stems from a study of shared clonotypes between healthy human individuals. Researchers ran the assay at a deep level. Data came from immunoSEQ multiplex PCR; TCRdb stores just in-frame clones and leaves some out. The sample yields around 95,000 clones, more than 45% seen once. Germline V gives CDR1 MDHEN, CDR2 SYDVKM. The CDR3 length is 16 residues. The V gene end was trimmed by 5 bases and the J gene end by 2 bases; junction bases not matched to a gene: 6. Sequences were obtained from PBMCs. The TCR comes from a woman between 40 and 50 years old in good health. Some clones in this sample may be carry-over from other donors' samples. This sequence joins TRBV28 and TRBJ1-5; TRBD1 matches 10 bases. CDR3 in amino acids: CASSRGTGAGNQPQHF. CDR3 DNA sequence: TGTGCCAGCAGTCGGGGGACAGGGGCTGGCAATCAGCCCCAGCATTTT.